Reported below is one TCR beta chain. The record originates from a study of T cell changes during pregnancy in multiple sclerosis. TCRdb's copy holds only in-frame clones and misses some; the assay was immunoSEQ multiplex PCR. The repertoire includes approximately 61,000 clones, roughly 88% of them detected once, and more than 1.5% sits in the top ten. Germline values: CDR1 SGHRS, CDR2 YFSETQ. Trimming at V came to 2 bases and at J to 4 bases, leaving 5 bases not matched to a gene. The CDR3 is 14 amino acids. This clonotype was sampled from a female donor with multiple sclerosis, enrolled in a pregnancy study. The starting material was peripheral blood, obtained in the first trimester of pregnancy. The V and J genes are TRBV5-1 and TRBJ1-2; 7 bases map to TRBD1. The CDR3 coding sequence is TGCGCCAGCAGCTTACAGACAGGGAGCTATGGCTACACCTTC. Its protein is CASSLQTGSYGYTF. Using reference TRBV5-1 and TRBJ1-2 for the parts outside the CDR3, the full variable domain is KAGVTQTPRYLIKTRGQQVTLSCSPISGHRSVSWYQQTPGQGLQFLFEYFSETQRNKGNFPGRFSGRQFSNSRSEMNVSTLELGDSALYLCASSLQTGSYGYTFGSGTRLTVV.